This TCR beta chain was observed in a study of blood T cells in healthy people across ages. Next came a second PCR, run for about 7 to 12 cycles, which used a sample-barcoded 5' primer along with a J-beta primer mix. MiXCR, run by TCRdb on the 5' RACE reads, gives a single entry per CDR3 protein. Of approximately 1,100,000 distinct CDR3 sequences listed, more than 40% are singletons. The length of the CDR3 is 16 residues. V lost 0 bases, J lost 2 bases, and 8 bases lay in between. The germline V gene has CDR1 MGHRA and CDR2 YSYEKL. The source of this sequence is a woman aged 55-70 years in good health. The chain recombines TRBV4-1 with TRBJ2-6; D is possibly TRBD1 (6 bases). Sequencing used blood. The chain's CDR3 is CASSQERTAGANVLTF. The CDR3 region has the DNA TGCGCCAGCAGCCAAGAGAGGACAGCTGGGGCCAACGTCCTGACTTTC.